Given below is one TCR beta chain in context. Antigen: not known. This record comes from a study of graft-versus-host responses after intestinal transplantation. Study summary: Multivisceral, liver-intestinal, or isolated intestinal transplants were received by the recipients.

The germline V gene encodes CDR1 SGHRS and CDR2 YFSETQ. V shed 2 bases and J 1 base; nucleotides not matched to a gene: 5. CDR3 size: 15 residues. Only in-frame clones appear in the TCRdb table, and some are missing; sequencing was by immunoSEQ multiplex PCR. The table has approximately 75,000 clones, around 91% seen once. This material consisted of unstimulated CD8+ T cells sorted from spleen or lymph node cells, taken before transplant. The chain has TRBV5-1 and TRBJ1-1; 7 bases line up with TRBD1. The receptor was derived from a human donor who was the organ donor for an intestinal transplant. The CDR3 loop is CASSFRQGENTEAFF. DNA for the CDR3: TGCGCCAGCAGCTTTAGACAGGGAGAGAACACTGAAGCTTTCTTT.